This T cell receptor (beta chain) was recovered during a study of PD-1 blockade in mismatch repair-deficient tumors. Study-level information: Patients had more than ten mismatch repair-deficient cancer types, all previously treated and progressing. Overall study findings and caveats: Tumor-resident clones, often absent from pretreatment blood, expanded after pembrolizumab and then contracted.

PCR or immunohistochemistry showed mismatch repair deficiency in every enrolled patient. Three pembrolizumab responders had their TCRs sequenced. Some clones are missing from TCRdb's copy, which holds only in-frame ones; the method was immunoSEQ multiplex PCR. The table shows 60,000 to 75,000 clones, with approximately 89% occurring only once. Per germline, CDR1 SGHTA and CDR2 FQGNSA. The CDR3 sequence is 16 residues long. V was shortened by 7 bases and J by 5 bases, with 21 bases between the two germline ends. Note on this clone: Antigen unknown.

The sequence was obtained from an adult with mismatch repair-deficient cancer. The V gene is TRBV7-2, the J gene TRBJ2-1; a possible D gene is TRBD2 (6 bases). The starting material was peripheral blood, obtained 52 weeks after starting pembrolizumab. The DNA for the CDR3 is TGTGCCAGCACCATTGTTATGGGGGGTTCCAACAATGAGCAGTTCTTC. It translates to CASTIVMGGSNNEQFF.